The 17 T cell receptor beta chains below were found in one sample sequenced in a study of CD39 and CD103 CD8 tumor-infiltrating T cells. Using immunoSEQ multiplex PCR, the repertoire was profiled, and TCRdb retains in-frame clones only, with some absent. This table has roughly 15,000 clones, about 93% appearing once. Material: CD8+ T cells sorted from blood. Subset meaning: total memory CD8 T cells (CD45RA-CCR7+/-) from blood or uninvolved lymph node. Receptors were obtained from a human donor with head and neck squamous cell carcinoma.

The chain recombines TRBV30 with TRBJ2-6; D perhaps matches TRBD1 (5 bases). Per the germline V gene, CDR1 is GTSNPN and CDR2 is SVGIG (reference sequence). Trimming shortened V by 2 bases and J by 0 bases, and 11 bases separated the two germline ends. CDR3 length equals 16 residues. CDR3 coding DNA: TGTGCCTGGAGTCAGGGATCAATCTCTGGGGCCAACGTCCTGACTTTC. Translated, it gives CAWSQGSISGANVLTF.

This chain joins TRBV7-3 and TRBJ2-7, with 7 positions matching TRBD2. Germline V gene lookup returns CDR1 SGHTA and CDR2 FQGTGA. CDR3 length equals 18 residues. J lost 6 bases, V lost 2 bases, and 19 bases had no gene match. This CDR3 is CASSLWGNPGGSGVEQYF. CDR3 DNA sequence: TGTGCCAGCAGCTTATGGGGTAATCCCGGGGGGTCGGGGGTCGAGCAGTACTTC. Full variable domain (missing parts from reference TRBV7-3 and TRBJ2-7): GAGVSQTPSNKVTEKGKYVELRCDPISGHTALYWYRQSLGQGPEFLIYFQGTGAADDSGLPNDRFFAVRPEGSVSTLKIQRTERGDSAVYLCASSLWGNPGGSGVEQYFGPGTRLTVT.

V usage is TRBV19 and J usage is TRBJ2-1, with D tentatively TRBD1 or TRBD2 (5 bases each). V was shortened by 3 bases and J by 7 bases, with 10 bases between the two germline ends. Germline CDR1 reads LNHDA; CDR2 reads SQIVND (reference sequence). This CDR3 has 13 residues. CDR3 nucleotides: TGTGCCAGTAGTATTCTAGCAGGGAATGAGCAGTTCTTC. Protein: CASSILAGNEQFF. The full variable domain, completed using reference TRBV19 and TRBJ2-1, is DGGITQSPKYLFRKEGQNVTLSCEQNLNHDAMYWYRQDPGQGLRLIYYSQIVNDFQKGDIAEGYSVSREKKESFPLTVTSAQKNPTAFYLCASSILAGNEQFFGPGTRLTVL.

Only one count was recorded for this clone. This chain links TRBV10-2 with TRBJ1-2, with 8 bases lining up with TRBD1. The length of the CDR3 is 14 residues. CDR1 and CDR2 (germline): WSHSY, SAAADI. Trimming took 7 bases from V and 4 from J; bases not matched to a gene: 8. CDR3 DNA sequence: TGCGCCAGCACCTCAGGGGGCGGCGGCTATGGCTACACCTTC. It translates to CASTSGGGGYGYTF.

The genes are TRBV2 and TRBJ1-5; D is unclear. Trimming cost V 3 bases and J 2 bases, with 11 bases left between them. There are 15 residues in the CDR3. CDR1 SNHLY and CDR2 FYNNEI come from the germline V gene. Written as DNA, the CDR3 is TGTGCCAGCAGTGAGTGGGGTGGTGGCAATCAGCCCCAGCATTTT. Encoded protein: CASSEWGGGNQPQHF.

The chain carries TRBV27 and TRBJ2-7; 7 bases are a match to TRBD2. J gave up 3 bases and V 0 bases, and 2 bases lay outside the gene matches. Germline V CDR1 and CDR2: MNHEY, SMNVEV (reference sequence). This CDR3 has 14 residues. CDR3 amino acids: CASSLSSSGYEQYF. The CDR3 DNA reads as TGTGCCAGCAGTTTATCTTCTAGCGGCTACGAGCAGTACTTC.

The V gene is TRBV29-1, the J gene TRBJ2-1, with D possibly TRBD2 on 6 matching bases. Germline V gene data show CDR1 as SQVTM and CDR2 as ANQGSEA. This CDR3 spans 12 amino acids. With 7 bases removed from V and 12 bases from J, the gap between germline ends came to 19 bases. Here the CDR3 reads CSAMGTSEGQFF. CDR3 sequence (DNA): TGCAGCGCTATGGGGACCTCGGAGGGGCAGTTCTTC.

The V call is TRBV4-1, the J call TRBJ2-5; D gene unclear. Germline V CDR1 and CDR2: MGHRA, YSYEKL. The CDR3 is made up of 14 amino acids. Trimming stripped 1 base from V and 3 bases from J, with 9 bases between. CDR3 in DNA: TGCGCCAGCAGCCAAGTTGGTTCGAAAGAGACCCAGTACTTC. Translation: CASSQVGSKETQYF.

The chain is built from TRBV6-1 and TRBJ1-1, with 8 bases lining up with TRBD1. The ends lost 1 base at V and 6 bases at J; junction bases unmatched: 1. This CDR3 contains 13 residues. Germline V gene data show CDR1 as MNHNS and CDR2 as SASEGT. CDR3 in DNA: TGTGCCAGCAGTGAAGTACAGGGGGCTGAAGCTTTCTTT. Encoded protein: CASSEVQGAEAFF.

The CDR3 region is CASSGGLGYTF. As DNA, the CDR3 is TGTGCCAGCAGCGGGGGGCTGGGCTACACCTTC. The chain uses TRBV25-1 and TRBJ1-2; the D gene is possibly TRBD1 (6 bases). The V and J ends lost 6 bases and 8 bases respectively, with 10 bases between them. The CDR3 is 11 amino acids. Germline CDR1 and CDR2: MGHDK and SYGVNS.

This chain uses TRBV27 with TRBJ1-2; D not resolved. The V gene lost 2 bases and the J gene lost 2 bases, with 6 bases spanning the gap. This CDR3 is built from 13 residues. Germline V gene sequence: CDR1 MNHEY, CDR2 SMNVEV (reference sequence). The CDR3 here is CASSLGENYGYTF. In DNA, the CDR3 is TGTGCCAGCAGTTTAGGGGAAAACTATGGCTACACCTTC.

This clone appeared a few times. The chain combines TRBV9 with TRBJ2-3; TRBD2 is a possible D gene (7 bases). The germline V and J ends were trimmed by 3 bases and 1 base, with 15 bases remaining between them. This CDR3 comprises 16 residues. Germline lookup yields CDR1 SGDLS and CDR2 YYNGEE. CDR3 bases: TGTGCCAGCAGCGAGCGCGGGGGCTGGGGCACAGATACGCAGTATTTT. The encoded protein is CASSERGGWGTDTQYF.

The gene calls are TRBV7-9 and TRBJ1-1; TRBD1 is a possible D gene (6 bases). The CDR3 has 18 residues. The V end was cut by 5 bases, the J end by 0 bases, with 22 bases between. Germline CDR1 SEHNR, CDR2 FQNEAQ (reference sequence). The CDR3 reads CASSNPAGTPILNTEAFF. The CDR3 DNA reads as TGTGCCAGCAGCAACCCTGCCGGGACACCAATTTTGAACACTGAAGCTTTCTTT.

The V gene is TRBV11-2, the J gene TRBJ2-1; 8 positions agree with TRBD2. The trim removed 5 bases at V and 6 bases at J, leaving 12 bases unmatched. Germline lookup yields CDR1 SGHAT and CDR2 FQNNGV. There are 16 residues in the CDR3. CDR3 residues: CASSREHFGTSNEQFF. In DNA form, the CDR3 reads TGTGCCAGCAGCCGAGAACATTTCGGGACTAGCAATGAGCAGTTCTTC.

This chain joins TRBV10-3 and TRBJ1-1; a weak D match, TRBD1 (5 bases). Trimming stripped 6 bases from V and 0 bases from J, with 14 bases between. This CDR3 spans 15 amino acids. Germline loops: CDR1 ENHRY, CDR2 SYGVKD. CDR3 in DNA: TGTGCCATCAGCTTTTCGGGGGGGATGAACACTGAAGCTTTCTTT. As protein: CAISFSGGMNTEAFF.

The chain carries TRBV7-9 and TRBJ1-1; D may be TRBD1 (6 bases). This CDR3 comprises 14 residues. Looked up from germline, CDR1 is SEHNR and CDR2 is FQNEAQ (reference sequence). V lost 5 bases, J lost 4 bases, and 14 bases lay in between. The CDR3 region is CASSVTGLGTEAFF. In DNA, the CDR3 is TGTGCCAGCAGCGTTACAGGGCTCGGCACTGAAGCTTTCTTT.

The V gene is TRBV6-1, the J gene TRBJ1-1, with 7 bases identical to TRBD1. This CDR3 contains 13 residues. Germline CDR1 MNHNS, CDR2 SASEGT. J was trimmed by 8 bases and V by 1 base; bases with no gene match: 4. In DNA form, the CDR3 reads TGTGCCAGCAGTGAAGAGATACAGGGGGAAGCTTTCTTT. Its protein product is CASSEEIQGEAFF.